One T cell receptor beta chain is described in this entry. The sample's time point: peripheral blood 6 weeks after treatment start. This entry comes from a study of PD-L1 blockade in urothelial cancer. Background on the study: Peripheral blood specimens exhibited a median yield of about 150,000 T cells.

The CDR3 spans 17 residues. Deletions cut 2 bases from V and 1 base from J, with 18 bases between. Germline CDR1 reads SGHDT; CDR2 reads YYEEEE. Data came from immunoSEQ multiplex PCR; TCRdb stores just in-frame clones and leaves some out. The table has 23,000 or so clones, approximately 82% seen once. This chain connects TRBV5-6 to TRBJ2-5; D perhaps matches TRBD2 (5 bases). This sequence was found in a man aged 65 to 85 with urothelial cancer. The specimen was PBMCs, collected around atezolizumab (anti-PD-L1) treatment. The CDR3 spells CASSFDVPREPQETQYF. CDR3 in DNA: TGTGCCAGCAGCTTTGACGTCCCAAGGGAGCCCCAAGAGACCCAGTACTTC.